This T cell receptor beta chain derives from a study of CD8 T cells in Susac syndrome. A quantity of about 0.45 to 1 ug RNA underwent reverse transcription using random hexamers. TCRdb ran MiXCR on the immunoSEQ multiplex PCR reads and lists one entry per CDR3 protein. The sample contains about 200,000 distinct CDR3 sequences, about 91% of which appear only once. TEMRA cells were FACS-enriched, while CD8+ and CD4+ T cells were negatively isolated. Sequenced input: CD4+ T cells from PBMCs. The source is a human donor with Susac syndrome.

The CDR3 loop reads CASSLYFRGQGHNQPQHF. DNA of the CDR3: TGTGCCAGCAGTTTATATTTCAGGGGGCAGGGTCACAATCAGCCCCAGCATTTT. This chain uses TRBV27 with TRBJ1-5; the match to TRBD1 covers 8 bases. Germline trimming cut 1 base from V and 3 bases from J; bases unmatched to any gene: 11. This CDR3 is 18 amino acids long. Germline CDR1 and CDR2: MNHEY and SMNVEV (reference sequence).